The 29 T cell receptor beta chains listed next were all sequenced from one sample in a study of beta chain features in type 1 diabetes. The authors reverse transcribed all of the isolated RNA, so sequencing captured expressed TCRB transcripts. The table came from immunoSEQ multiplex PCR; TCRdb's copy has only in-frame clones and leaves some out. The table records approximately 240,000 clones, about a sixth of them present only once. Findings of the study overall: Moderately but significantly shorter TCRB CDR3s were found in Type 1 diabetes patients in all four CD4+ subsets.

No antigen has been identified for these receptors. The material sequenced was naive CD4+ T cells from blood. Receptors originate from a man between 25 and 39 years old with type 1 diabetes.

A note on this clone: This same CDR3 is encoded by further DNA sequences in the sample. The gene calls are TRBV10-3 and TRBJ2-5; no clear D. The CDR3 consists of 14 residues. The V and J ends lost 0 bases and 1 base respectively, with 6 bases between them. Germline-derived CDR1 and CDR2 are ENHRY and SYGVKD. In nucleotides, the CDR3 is TGTGCCATCAGTGAGTCAACGGGCCAAGAGACCCAGTACTTC. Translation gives CAISESTGQETQYF.

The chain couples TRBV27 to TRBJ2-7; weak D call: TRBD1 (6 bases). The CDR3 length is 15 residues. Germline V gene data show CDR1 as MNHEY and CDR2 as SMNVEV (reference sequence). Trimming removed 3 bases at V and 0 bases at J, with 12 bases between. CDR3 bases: TGTGCCAGCAGTTTGCAGGGGACCAACTCCTACGAGCAGTACTTC. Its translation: CASSLQGTNSYEQYF.

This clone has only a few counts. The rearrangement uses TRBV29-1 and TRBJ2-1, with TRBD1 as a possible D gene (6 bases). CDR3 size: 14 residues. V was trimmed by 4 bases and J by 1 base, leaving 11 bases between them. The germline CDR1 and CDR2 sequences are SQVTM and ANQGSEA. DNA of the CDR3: TGCAGCGTTGGACAGGCCGCATCCTACAATGAGCAGTTCTTC. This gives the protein CSVGQAASYNEQFF.

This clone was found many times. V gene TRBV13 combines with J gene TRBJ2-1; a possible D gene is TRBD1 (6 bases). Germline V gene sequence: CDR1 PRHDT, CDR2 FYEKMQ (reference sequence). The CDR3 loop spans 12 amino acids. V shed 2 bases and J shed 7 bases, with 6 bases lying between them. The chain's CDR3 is CASSLRGNEQFF. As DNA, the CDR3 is TGTGCCAGCAGCTTAAGGGGGAATGAGCAGTTCTTC.

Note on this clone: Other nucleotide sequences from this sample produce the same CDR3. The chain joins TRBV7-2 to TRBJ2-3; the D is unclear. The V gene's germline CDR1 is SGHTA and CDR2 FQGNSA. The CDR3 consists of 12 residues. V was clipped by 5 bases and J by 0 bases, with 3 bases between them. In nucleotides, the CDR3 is TGTGCCAGCAGCCTTAGCACAGATACGCAGTATTTT. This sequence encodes CASSLSTDTQYF.

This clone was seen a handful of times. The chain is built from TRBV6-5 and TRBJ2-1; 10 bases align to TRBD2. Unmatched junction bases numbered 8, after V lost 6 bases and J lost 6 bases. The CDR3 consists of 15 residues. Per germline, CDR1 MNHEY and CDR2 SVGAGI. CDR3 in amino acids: CASRIGTSDLNEQFF. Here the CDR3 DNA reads TGTGCCAGCAGAATTGGGACTAGCGATCTCAATGAGCAGTTCTTC.

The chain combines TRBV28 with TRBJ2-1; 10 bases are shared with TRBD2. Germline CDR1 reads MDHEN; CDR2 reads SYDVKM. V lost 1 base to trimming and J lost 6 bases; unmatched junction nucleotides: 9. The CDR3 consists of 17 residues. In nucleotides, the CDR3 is TGTGCCAGCAGTTTATTCGCTAGCGGGAGCCTCGCCAATGAGCAGTTCTTC. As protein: CASSLFASGSLANEQFF.

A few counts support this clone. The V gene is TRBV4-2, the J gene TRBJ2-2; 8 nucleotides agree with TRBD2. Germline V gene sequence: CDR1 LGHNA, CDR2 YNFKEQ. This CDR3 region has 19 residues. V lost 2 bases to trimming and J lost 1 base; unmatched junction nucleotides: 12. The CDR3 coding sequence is TGTGCCAGCAGCCAACCATCCTACAGCGGGAGCATGAACACCGGGGAGCTGTTTTTT. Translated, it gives CASSQPSYSGSMNTGELFF.

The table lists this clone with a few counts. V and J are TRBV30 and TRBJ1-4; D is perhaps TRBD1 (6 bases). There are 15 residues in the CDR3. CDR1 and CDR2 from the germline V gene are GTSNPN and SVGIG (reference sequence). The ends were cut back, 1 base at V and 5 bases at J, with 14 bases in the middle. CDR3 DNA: TGTGCCTGGAGTGCCATCAGGGGAGTAAATGAAAAACTGTTTTTT. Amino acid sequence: CAWSAIRGVNEKLFF.

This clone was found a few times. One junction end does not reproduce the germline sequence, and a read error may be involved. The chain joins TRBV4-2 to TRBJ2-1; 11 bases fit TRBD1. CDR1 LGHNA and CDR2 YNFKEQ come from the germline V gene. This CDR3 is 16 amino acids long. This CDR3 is CASTQGGQGARNEQFF. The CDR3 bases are TGTGCCAGCACCCAAGGAGGACAGGGGGCGAGGAATGAGCAGTTCTTC.

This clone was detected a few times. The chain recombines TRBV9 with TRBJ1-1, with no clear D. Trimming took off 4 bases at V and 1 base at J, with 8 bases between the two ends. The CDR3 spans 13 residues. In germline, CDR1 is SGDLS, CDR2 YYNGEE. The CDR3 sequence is CASSHARNTEAFF. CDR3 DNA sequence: TGTGCCAGCAGCCATGCGAGGAACACTGAAGCTTTCTTT.

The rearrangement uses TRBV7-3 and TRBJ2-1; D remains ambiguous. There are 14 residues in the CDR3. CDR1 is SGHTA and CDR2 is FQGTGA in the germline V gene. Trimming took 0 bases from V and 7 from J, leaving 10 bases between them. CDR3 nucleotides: TGTGCCAGCAGCTTAACTTCGGTGGTAAATGAGCAGTTCTTC. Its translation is CASSLTSVVNEQFF. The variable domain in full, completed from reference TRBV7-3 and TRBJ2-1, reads GAGVSQTPSNKVTEKGKYVELRCDPISGHTALYWYRQSLGQGPEFLIYFQGTGAADDSGLPNDRFFAVRPEGSVSTLKIQRTERGDSAVYLCASSLTSVVNEQFFGPGTRLTVL.

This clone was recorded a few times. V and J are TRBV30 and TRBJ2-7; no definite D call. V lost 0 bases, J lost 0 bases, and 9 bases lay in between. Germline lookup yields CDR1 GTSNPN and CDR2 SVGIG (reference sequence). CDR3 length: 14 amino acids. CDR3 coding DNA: TGTGCCTGGAGTGTACAAGAGAGCTCCTACGAGCAGTACTTC. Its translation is CAWSVQESSYEQYF.

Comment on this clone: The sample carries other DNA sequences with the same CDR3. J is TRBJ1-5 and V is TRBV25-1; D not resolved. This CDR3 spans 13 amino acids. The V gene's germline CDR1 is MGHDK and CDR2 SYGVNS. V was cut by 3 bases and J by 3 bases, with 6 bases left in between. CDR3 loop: CASSDRSNQPQHF. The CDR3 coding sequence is TGTGCCAGCAGTGACAGGTCCAATCAGCCCCAGCATTTT.

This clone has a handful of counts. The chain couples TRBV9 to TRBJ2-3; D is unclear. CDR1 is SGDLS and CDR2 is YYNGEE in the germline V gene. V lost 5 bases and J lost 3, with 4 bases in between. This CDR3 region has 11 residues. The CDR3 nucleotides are TGTGCCAGCAGATTAACAGATACGCAGTATTTT. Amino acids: CASRLTDTQYF.

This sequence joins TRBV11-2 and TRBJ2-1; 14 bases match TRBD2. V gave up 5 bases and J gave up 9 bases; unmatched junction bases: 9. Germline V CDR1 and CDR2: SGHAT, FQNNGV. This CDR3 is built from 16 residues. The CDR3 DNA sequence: TGTGCCAGCAGCCTGCAGGGACTAGCGGGAGATGGTGAGCAGTTCTTC. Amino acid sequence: CASSLQGLAGDGEQFF.

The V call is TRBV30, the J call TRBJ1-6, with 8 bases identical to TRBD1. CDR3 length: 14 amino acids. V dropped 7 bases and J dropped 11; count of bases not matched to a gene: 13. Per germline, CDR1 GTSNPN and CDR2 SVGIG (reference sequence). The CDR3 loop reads CASSTRQGLTPLHF. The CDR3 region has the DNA TGTGCCTCCTCGACTCGACAGGGGTTGACACCCCTCCACTTT.

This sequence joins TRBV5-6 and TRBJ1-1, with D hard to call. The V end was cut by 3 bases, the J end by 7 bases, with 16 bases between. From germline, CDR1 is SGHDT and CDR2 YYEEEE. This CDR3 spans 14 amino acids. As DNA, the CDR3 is TGTGCCAGCAGCTCACAAACAGCCTGGGGTGAAGCTTTCTTT. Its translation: CASSSQTAWGEAFF.

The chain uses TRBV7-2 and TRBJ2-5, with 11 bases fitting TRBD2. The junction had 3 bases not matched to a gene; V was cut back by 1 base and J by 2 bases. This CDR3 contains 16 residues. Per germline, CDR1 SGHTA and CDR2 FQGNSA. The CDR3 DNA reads TGTGCCAGCAGCTTAGAGCTAGCGGGAGGTCAAGAGACCCAGTACTTC. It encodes CASSLELAGGQETQYF.

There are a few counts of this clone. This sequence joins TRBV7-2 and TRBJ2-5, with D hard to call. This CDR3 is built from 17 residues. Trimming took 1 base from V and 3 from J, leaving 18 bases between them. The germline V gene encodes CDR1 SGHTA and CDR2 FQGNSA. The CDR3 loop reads CASSLVLVGEEEETQYF. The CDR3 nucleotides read TGTGCCAGCAGCTTAGTATTGGTAGGAGAAGAGGAAGAGACCCAGTACTTC.

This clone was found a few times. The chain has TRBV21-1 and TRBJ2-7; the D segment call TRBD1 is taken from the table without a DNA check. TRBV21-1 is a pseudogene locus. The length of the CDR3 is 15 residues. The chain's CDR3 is CASSKWTGMLDEQYF. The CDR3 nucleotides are TGTGCCAGCAGCAAATGGACAGGGATGCTGGACGAGCAGTACTTC.

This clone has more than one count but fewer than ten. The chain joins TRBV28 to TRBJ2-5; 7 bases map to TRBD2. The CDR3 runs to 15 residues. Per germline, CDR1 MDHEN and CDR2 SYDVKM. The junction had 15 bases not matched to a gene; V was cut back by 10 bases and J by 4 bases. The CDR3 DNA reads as TGTGCCATATCAGCGGGAAGTCTGGAGGGAGAGACCCAGTACTTC. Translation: CAISAGSLEGETQYF.

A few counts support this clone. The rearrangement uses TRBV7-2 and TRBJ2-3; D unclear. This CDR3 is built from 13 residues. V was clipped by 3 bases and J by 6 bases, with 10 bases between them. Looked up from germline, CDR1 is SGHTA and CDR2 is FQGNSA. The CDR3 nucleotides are TGTGCCAGCAGCTTTCAAATGGGCGATACGCAGTATTTT. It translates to CASSFQMGDTQYF.

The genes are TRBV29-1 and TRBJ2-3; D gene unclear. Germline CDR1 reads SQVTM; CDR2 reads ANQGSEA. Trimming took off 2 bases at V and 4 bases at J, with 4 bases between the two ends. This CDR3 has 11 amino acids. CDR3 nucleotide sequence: TGCAGCGTTGAACGGGCAGATACGCAGTATTTT. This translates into CSVERADTQYF.

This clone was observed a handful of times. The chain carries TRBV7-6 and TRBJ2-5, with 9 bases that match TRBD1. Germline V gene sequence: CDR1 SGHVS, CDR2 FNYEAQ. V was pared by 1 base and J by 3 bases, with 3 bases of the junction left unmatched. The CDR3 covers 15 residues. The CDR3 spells CASSLGGQGKETQYF. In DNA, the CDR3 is TGTGCCAGCAGCTTAGGGGGACAGGGCAAAGAGACCCAGTACTTC.

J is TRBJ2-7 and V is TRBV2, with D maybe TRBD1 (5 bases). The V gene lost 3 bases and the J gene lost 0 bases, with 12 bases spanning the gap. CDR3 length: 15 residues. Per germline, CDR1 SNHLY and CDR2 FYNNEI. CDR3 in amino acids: CASSDLTVPSYEQYF. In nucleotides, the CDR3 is TGTGCCAGCAGTGACCTGACAGTACCCTCCTACGAGCAGTACTTC. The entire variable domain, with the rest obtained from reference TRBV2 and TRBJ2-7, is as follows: EPEVTQTPSHQVTQMGQEVILRCVPISNHLYFYWYRQILGQKVEFLVSFYNNEISEKSEIFDDQFSVERPDGSNFTLKIRSTKLEDSAMYFCASSDLTVPSYEQYFGPGTRLTVT.

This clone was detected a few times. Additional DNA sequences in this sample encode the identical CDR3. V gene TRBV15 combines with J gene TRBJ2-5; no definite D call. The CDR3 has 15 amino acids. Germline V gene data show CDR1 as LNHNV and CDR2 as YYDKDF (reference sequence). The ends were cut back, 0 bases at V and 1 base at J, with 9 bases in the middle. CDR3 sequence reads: CATSRDLGSQETQYF. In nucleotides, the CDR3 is TGTGCCACCAGCAGAGATCTGGGATCCCAAGAGACCCAGTACTTC. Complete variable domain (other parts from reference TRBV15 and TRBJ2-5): DAMVIQNPRYQVTQFGKPVTLSCSQTLNHNVMYWYQQKSSQAPKLLFHYYDKDFNNEADTPDNFQSRRPNTSFCFLDIRSPGLGDTAMYLCATSRDLGSQETQYFGPGTRLLVL.

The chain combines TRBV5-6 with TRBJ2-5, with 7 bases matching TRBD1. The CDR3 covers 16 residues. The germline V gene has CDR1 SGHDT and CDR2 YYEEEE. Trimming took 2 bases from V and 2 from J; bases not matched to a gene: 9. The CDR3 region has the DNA TGTGCCAGCAGCTTATTTATTACGGGACAGCAAGAGACCCAGTACTTC. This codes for CASSLFITGQQETQYF.

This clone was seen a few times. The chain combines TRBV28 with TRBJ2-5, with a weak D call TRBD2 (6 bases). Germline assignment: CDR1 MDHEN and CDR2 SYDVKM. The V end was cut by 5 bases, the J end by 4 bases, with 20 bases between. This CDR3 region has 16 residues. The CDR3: CASSPLGGTRGETQYF. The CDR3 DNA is TGTGCCAGCAGTCCCCTCGGCGGGACCAGAGGAGAGACCCAGTACTTC.